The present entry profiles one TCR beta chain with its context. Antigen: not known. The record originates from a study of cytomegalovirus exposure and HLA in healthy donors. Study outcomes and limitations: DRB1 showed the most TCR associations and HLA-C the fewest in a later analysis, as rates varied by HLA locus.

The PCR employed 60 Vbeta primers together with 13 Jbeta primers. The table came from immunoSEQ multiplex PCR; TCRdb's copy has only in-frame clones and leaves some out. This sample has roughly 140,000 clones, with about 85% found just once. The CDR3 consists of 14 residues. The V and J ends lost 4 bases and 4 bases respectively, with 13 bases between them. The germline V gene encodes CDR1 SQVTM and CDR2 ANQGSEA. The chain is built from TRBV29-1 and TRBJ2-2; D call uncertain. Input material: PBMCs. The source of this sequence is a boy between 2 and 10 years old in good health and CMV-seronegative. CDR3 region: CSVGLRFGTGELFF. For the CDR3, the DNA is TGCAGCGTTGGGTTGAGGTTTGGCACCGGGGAGCTGTTTTTT.